This T cell receptor beta chain emerged from a study of blood T cell repertoires in COVID-19. In the study overall: Acute and convalescent COVID-19 samples came from the United States, Italy and Spain. Sources were T cells, B-cell-depleted T cells, or PBMCs; the material itself was cDNA or gDNA.

The CDR3 has 15 amino acids. Germline assignment: CDR1 SGHVS and CDR2 FQNEAQ. V lost 3 bases to trimming and J lost 7 bases; unmatched junction nucleotides: 7. Authors' processing steps: Using reference gene primer amplification, nucleated cell counts were estimated. Some clones are missing from TCRdb's copy, which holds only in-frame ones; the method was immunoSEQ multiplex PCR. The DNA gave D and trimming, while V, J and clone size come from that table. This sample has about 180,000 clones, with nearly 90% found just once. The genes are TRBV7-8 and TRBJ2-7, with 12 bases aligning to TRBD2. The sequenced sample consisted of peripheral blood. The source is a man in his late teens or twenties who had recovered from COVID-19. Here the CDR3 reads CASSLLAGGSGEQYF. Written as DNA, the CDR3 is TGTGCCAGCAGCTTGCTAGCGGGAGGGTCGGGGGAGCAGTACTTC.